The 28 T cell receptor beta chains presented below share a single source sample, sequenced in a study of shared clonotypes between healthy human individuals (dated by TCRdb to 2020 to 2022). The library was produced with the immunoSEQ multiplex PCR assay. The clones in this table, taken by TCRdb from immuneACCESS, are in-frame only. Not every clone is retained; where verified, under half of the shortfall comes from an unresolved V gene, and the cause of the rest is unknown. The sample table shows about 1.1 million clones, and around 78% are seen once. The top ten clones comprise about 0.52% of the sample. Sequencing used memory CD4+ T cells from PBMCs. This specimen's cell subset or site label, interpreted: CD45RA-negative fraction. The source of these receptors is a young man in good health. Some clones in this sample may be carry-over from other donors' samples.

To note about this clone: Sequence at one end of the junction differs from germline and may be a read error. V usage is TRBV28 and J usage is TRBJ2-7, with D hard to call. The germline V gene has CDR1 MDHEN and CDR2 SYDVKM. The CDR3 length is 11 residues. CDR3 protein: CASSLKGEQHF. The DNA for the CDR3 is TGTGCCAGCAGTTTAAAAGGCGAGCAGCACTTC.

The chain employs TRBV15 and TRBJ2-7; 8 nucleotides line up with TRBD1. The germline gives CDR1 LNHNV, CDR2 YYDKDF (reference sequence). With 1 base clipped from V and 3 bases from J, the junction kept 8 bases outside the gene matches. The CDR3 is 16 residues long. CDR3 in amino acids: CATSRVRRGQGYEQYF. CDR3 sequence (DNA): TGTGCCACCAGCAGAGTACGTCGCGGACAGGGCTACGAGCAGTACTTC.

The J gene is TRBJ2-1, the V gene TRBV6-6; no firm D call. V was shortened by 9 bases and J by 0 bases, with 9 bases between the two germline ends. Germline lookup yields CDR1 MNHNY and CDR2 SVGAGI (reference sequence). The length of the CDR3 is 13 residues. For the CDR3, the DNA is TGTGCCAGTTTTGGAAGCTCCTACAATGAGCAGTTCTTC. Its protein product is CASFGSSYNEQFF.

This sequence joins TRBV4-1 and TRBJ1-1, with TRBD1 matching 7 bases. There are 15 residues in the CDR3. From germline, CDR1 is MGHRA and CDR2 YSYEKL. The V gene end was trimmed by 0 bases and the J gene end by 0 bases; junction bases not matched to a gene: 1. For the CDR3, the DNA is TGCGCCAGCAGCCAAGAAGACAGGGTGAACACTGAAGCTTTCTTT. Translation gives CASSQEDRVNTEAFF.

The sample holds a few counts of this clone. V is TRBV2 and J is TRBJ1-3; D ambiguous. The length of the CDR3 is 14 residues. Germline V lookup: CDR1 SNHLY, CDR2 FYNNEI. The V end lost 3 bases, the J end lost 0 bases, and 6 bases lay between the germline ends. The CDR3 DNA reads TGTGCCAGCAGTGACGGATTCTCTGGAAACACCATATATTTT. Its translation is CASSDGFSGNTIYF.

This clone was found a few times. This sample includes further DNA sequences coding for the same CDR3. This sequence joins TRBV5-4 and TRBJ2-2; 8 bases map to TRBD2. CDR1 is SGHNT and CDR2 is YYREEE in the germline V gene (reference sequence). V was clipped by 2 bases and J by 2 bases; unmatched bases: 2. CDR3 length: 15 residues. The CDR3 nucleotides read TGTGCCAGCAGCTTAGCGGGAGCAAACACCGGGGAGCTGTTTTTT. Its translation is CASSLAGANTGELFF.

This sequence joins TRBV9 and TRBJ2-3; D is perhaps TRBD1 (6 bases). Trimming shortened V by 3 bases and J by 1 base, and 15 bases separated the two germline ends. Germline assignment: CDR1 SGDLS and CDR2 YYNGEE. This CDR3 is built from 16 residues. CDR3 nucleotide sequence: TGTGCCAGCAGCGCCTACCCCCGACAGGGCACAGATACGCAGTATTTT. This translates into CASSAYPRQGTDTQYF. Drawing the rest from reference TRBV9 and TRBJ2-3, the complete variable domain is DSGVTQTPKHLITATGQRVTLRCSPRSGDLSVYWYQQSLDQGLQFLIQYYNGEERAKGNILERFSAQQFPDLHSELNLSSLELGDSALYFCASSAYPRQGTDTQYFGPGTRLTVL.

Here the CDR3 reads CASTPASNTEAFF. CDR3 bases: TGTGCCAGCACCCCCGCATCTAACACTGAAGCTTTCTTT. The V gene is TRBV28, the J gene TRBJ1-1; D not resolved. Germline values: CDR1 MDHEN, CDR2 SYDVKM. The CDR3 is 13 amino acids. V was shortened by 7 bases and J by 2 bases, with 11 bases between the two germline ends. Drawing the rest from reference TRBV28 and TRBJ1-1, the complete variable domain is DVKVTQSSRYLVKRTGEKVFLECVQDMDHENMFWYRQDPGLGLRLIYFSYDVKMKEKGDIPEGYSVSREKKERFSLILESASTNQTSMYLCASTPASNTEAFFGQGTRLTVV.

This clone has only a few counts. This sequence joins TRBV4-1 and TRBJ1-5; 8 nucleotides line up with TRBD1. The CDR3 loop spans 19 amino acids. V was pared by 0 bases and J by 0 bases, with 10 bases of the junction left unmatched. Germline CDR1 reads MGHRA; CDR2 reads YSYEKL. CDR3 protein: CASSQDYRGGLYSNQPQHF. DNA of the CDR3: TGCGCCAGCAGCCAAGATTACAGGGGGGGCCTGTATAGCAATCAGCCCCAGCATTTT.

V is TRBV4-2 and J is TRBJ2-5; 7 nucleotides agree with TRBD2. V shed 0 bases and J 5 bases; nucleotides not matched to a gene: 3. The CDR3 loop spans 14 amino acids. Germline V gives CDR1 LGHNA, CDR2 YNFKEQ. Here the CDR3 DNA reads TGTGCCAGCAGCCAAGAGGGAGGGTCTGAGACCCAGTACTTC. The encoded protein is CASSQEGGSETQYF.

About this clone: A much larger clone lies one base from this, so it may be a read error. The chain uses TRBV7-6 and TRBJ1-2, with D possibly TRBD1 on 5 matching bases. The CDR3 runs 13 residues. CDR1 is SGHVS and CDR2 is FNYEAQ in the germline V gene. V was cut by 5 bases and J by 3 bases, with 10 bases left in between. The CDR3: CASSPGGDYGYTF. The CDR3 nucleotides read TGTGCCAGCAGCCCCGGGGGGGACTATGGCTACACCTTC.

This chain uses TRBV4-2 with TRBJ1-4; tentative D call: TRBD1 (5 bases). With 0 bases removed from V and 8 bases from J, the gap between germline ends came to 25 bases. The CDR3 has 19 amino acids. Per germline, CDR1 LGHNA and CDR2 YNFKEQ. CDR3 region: CASSQDNGQGFWRTEKLFF. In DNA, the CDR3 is TGTGCCAGCAGCCAAGATAACGGCCAGGGCTTTTGGAGGACGGAAAAACTGTTTTTT.

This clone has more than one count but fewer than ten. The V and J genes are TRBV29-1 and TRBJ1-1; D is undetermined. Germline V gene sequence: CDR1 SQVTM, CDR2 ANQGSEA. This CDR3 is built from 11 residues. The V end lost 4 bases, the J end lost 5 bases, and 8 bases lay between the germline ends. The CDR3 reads CSVGGVTEAFF. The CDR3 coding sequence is TGCAGCGTTGGTGGGGTTACTGAAGCTTTCTTT.

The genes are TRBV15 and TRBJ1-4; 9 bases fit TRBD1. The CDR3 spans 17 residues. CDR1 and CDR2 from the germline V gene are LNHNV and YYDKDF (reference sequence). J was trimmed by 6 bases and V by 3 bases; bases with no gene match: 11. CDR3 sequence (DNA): TGTGCCACCAGCAGCCCACATCGGACAGGGGAGGATGAAAAACTGTTTTTT. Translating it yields CATSSPHRTGEDEKLFF.

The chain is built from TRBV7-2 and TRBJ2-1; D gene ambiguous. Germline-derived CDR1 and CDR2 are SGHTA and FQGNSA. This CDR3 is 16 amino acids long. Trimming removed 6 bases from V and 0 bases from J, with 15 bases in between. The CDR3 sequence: CASRSYVGSSYNEQFF. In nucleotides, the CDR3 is TGTGCCAGCAGGTCATACGTGGGAAGCTCCTACAATGAGCAGTTCTTC.

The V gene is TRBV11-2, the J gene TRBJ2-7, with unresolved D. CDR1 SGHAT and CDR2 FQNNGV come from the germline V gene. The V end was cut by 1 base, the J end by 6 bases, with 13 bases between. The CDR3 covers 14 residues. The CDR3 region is CASSLVRALGEQYF. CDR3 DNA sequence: TGTGCCAGCAGCTTAGTCCGGGCCCTTGGCGAGCAGTACTTC.

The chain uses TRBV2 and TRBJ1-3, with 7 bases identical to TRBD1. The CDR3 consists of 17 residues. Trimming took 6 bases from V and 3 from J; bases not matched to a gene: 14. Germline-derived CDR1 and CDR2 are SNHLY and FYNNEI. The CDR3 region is CASSVKLTGRSGNTIYF. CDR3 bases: TGTGCCAGCAGCGTAAAATTGACAGGGAGAAGTGGAAACACCATATATTTT.

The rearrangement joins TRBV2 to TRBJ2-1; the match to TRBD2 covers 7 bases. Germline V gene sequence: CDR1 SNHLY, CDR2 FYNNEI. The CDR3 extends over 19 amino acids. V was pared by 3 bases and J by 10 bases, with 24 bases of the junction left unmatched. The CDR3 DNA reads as TGTGCCAGCAGTGATATCATAAAGGGACGACTCCGACTAGCTTGGGAGCAGTTCTTC. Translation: CASSDIIKGRLRLAWEQFF. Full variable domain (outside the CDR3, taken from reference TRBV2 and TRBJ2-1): EPEVTQTPSHQVTQMGQEVILRCVPISNHLYFYWYRQILGQKVEFLVSFYNNEISEKSEIFDDQFSVERPDGSNFTLKIRSTKLEDSAMYFCASSDIIKGRLRLAWEQFFGPGTRLTVL.

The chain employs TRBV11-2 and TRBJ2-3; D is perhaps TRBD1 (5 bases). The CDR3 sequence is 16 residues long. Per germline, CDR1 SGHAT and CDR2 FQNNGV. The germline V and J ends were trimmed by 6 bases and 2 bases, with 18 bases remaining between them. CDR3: CASSPGAASITDTQYF. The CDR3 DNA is TGTGCCAGCAGTCCTGGGGCAGCTTCGATCACAGATACGCAGTATTTT. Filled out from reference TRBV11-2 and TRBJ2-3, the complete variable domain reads EAGVAQSPRYKIIEKRQSVAFWCNPISGHATLYWYQQILGQGPKLLIQFQNNGVVDDSQLPKDRFSAERLKGVDSTLKIQPAKLEDSAVYLCASSPGAASITDTQYFGPGTRLTVL.

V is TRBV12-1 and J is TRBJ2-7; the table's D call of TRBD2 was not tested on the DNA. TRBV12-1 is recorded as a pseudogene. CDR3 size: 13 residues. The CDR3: CASSFGRGYEQYF. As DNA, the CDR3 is TGTGCCAGCAGCTTTGGACGGGGATACGAGCAGTACTTC.

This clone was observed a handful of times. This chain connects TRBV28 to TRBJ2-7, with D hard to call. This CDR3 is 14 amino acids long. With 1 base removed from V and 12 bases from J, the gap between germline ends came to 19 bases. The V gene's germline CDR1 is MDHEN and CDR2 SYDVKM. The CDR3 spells CASSLLSSVSGGYF. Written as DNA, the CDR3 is TGTGCCAGCAGTTTATTGTCCTCGGTGTCAGGCGGGTACTTC.

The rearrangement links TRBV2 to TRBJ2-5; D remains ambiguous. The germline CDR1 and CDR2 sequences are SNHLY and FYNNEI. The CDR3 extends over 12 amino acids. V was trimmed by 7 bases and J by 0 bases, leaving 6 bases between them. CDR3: CASNLYQETQYF. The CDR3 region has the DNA TGTGCCAGCAATCTGTACCAAGAGACCCAGTACTTC.

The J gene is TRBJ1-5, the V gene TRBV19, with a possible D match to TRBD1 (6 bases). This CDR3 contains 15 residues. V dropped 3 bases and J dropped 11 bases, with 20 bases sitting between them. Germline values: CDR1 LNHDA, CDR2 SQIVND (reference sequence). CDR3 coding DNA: TGTGCCAGTAGTATGAGGGGGGGTAGGGCTCTGGCCCAGCATTTT. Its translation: CASSMRGGRALAQHF.

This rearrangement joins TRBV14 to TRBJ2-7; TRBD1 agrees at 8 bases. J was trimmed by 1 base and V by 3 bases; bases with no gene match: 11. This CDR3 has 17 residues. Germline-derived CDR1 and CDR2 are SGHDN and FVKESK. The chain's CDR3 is CASSQFPLGQGSYEQYF. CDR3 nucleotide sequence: TGTGCCAGCAGCCAGTTTCCGCTTGGACAGGGTTCCTACGAGCAGTACTTC.

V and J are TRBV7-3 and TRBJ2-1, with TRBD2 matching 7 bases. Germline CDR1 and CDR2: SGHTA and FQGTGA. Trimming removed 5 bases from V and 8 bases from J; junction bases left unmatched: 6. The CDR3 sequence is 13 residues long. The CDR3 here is CASSIGTTHEQFF. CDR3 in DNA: TGTGCCAGCAGCATCGGGACTACGCATGAGCAGTTCTTC.

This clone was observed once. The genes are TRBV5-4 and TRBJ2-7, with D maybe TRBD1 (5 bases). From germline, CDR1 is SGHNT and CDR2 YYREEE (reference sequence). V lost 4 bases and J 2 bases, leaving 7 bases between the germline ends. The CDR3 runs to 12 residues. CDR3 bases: TGTGCCAGCAGCCAGGACACCTACGAGCAGTACTTC. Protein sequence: CASSQDTYEQYF.

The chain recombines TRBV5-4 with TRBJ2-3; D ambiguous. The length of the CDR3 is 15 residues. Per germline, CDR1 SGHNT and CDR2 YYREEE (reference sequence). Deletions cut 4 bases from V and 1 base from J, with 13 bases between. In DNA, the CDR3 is TGTGCCAGCAGCATTCCTGAGCAGGGCACAGATACGCAGTATTTT. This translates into CASSIPEQGTDTQYF.

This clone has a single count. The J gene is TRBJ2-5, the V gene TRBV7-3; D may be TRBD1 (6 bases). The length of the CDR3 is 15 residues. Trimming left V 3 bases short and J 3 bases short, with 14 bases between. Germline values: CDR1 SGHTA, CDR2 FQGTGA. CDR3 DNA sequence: TGTGCCAGCAGCTTCACCGGGACACCTGAAGAGACCCAGTACTTC. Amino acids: CASSFTGTPEETQYF.